This section outlines one T cell receptor (beta chain) sequence together with its context. What it binds is not known. Use of 60 Vbeta and 13 Jbeta primers characterized the PCR. Profiled with immunoSEQ multiplex PCR; TCRdb holds only in-frame clones, not every one. The sample holds about 160,000 clones, roughly 78% seen once. The entry originates in a study of cytomegalovirus exposure and HLA in healthy donors. Whole-study results and caveats: Later on, analysis showed that most CMV-associated TCR beta chains appeared to be HLA-restricted. A missense DCLRE1C variant was associated with V- and J-gene trimming of TCR beta chains in a later analysis, and an independent cohort replicated the association.

The CDR3 covers 14 residues. With 6 bases removed from V and 3 bases from J, the gap between germline ends came to 15 bases. The V gene's germline CDR1 is MRHNA and CDR2 SNTAGT. The TCR sequence derives from a woman between 40 and 55 years old in good health and CMV-seronegative. The V gene is TRBV6-4, the J gene TRBJ2-7; D possibly corresponds to TRBD1 (5 bases). Sequenced input: PBMCs. CDR3 loop: CASSVGPWGYEQYF. CDR3 nucleotide sequence: TGTGCCAGCAGCGTGGGGCCCTGGGGCTACGAGCAGTACTTC.